The 22 T cell receptor beta chains below all came from one sample that was sequenced in a study of shared clonotypes between healthy human individuals. Repertoires were generated with immunoSEQ multiplex PCR, while TCRdb's copy carries only in-frame clones and drops some. The sample records approximately 2.5 million clones, roughly nine tenths being singletons. Sequencing was performed on naive CD4+ T cells sorted from blood. Subset meaning: CD45RA+ positively selected. Receptor source: a man aged 18 to 29 in good health.

The chain has TRBV6-1 and TRBJ1-1, with a tentative D call TRBD1 (6 bases). Deletions cut 3 bases from V and 4 bases from J, with 12 bases between. This CDR3 is 14 amino acids long. Germline V gene lookup returns CDR1 MNHNS and CDR2 SASEGT. The CDR3 region is CASSDTGLLTEAFF. CDR3 in DNA: TGTGCCAGCAGTGATACAGGGTTGCTCACTGAAGCTTTCTTT.

As to this clone: In the same sample, other DNA sequences code for this CDR3. The V gene is TRBV18, the J gene TRBJ2-2; a weak D match, TRBD1 (6 bases). This CDR3 contains 15 residues. V lost 2 bases and J 4 bases, leaving 11 bases between the germline ends. Looked up from germline, CDR1 is KGHSH and CDR2 is LQKENI. The CDR3 spells CASSPRQGSTGELFF. The CDR3 bases are TGTGCCAGCTCACCAAGGCAGGGGTCCACCGGGGAGCTGTTTTTT. The full variable domain, in which reference TRBV18 and TRBJ2-2 provide the parts outside the CDR3, is NAGVMQNPRHLVRRRGQEARLRCSPMKGHSHVYWYRQLPEEGLKFMVYLQKENIIDESGMPKERFSAEFPKEGPSILRIQQVVRGDSAAYFCASSPRQGSTGELFFGEGSRLTVL.

The rearrangement joins TRBV10-3 to TRBJ1-5, with TRBD1 matching 10 bases. V dropped 0 bases and J dropped 3; count of bases not matched to a gene: 2. The CDR3 is made up of 16 amino acids. Per germline, CDR1 ENHRY and CDR2 SYGVKD. As DNA, the CDR3 is TGTGCCATCAGTGAGTCGGGACAGGGGTACAATCAGCCCCAGCATTTT. Amino acid sequence: CAISESGQGYNQPQHF.

The gene calls are TRBV9 and TRBJ2-1; the match to TRBD2 covers 14 bases. Germline V gene lookup returns CDR1 SGDLS and CDR2 YYNGEE. V trimming: 0 bases; J trimming: 3 bases; junction bases outside the gene matches: 8. There are 19 residues in the CDR3. CDR3 sequence reads: CASSVATSGGALGYNEQFF. DNA of the CDR3: TGTGCCAGCAGCGTAGCGACTAGCGGGGGGGCGTTGGGCTACAATGAGCAGTTCTTC.

The chain recombines TRBV6-6 with TRBJ1-6; a weak D match, TRBD1 (6 bases). This CDR3 has 15 residues. V gave up 9 bases and J gave up 4 bases, with 16 bases separating them. The germline CDR1 and CDR2 sequences are MNHNY and SVGAGI (reference sequence). The CDR3 sequence: CASLGEGEYNSPLHF. The CDR3 DNA sequence: TGTGCCAGTTTAGGGGAGGGGGAGTATAATTCACCCCTCCACTTT.

The rearrangement uses TRBV21-1 and TRBJ2-2; TRBD2 is the table's D call and was not checked against the DNA. TRBV21-1 is reported as a pseudogene. The CDR3 sequence is 18 residues long. This CDR3 reads CASSARIGQRANTGELFF. CDR3 in DNA: TGTGCCAGCAGCGCCCGAATCGGTCAGCGCGCGAACACCGGGGAGCTGTTTTTT.

On this clone: This CDR3 is also generated by other DNA sequences in the sample. The V and J genes are TRBV18 and TRBJ1-2, with 9 nucleotides matching TRBD1. The CDR3 length is 16 residues. Per the germline V gene, CDR1 is KGHSH and CDR2 is LQKENI. V shed 3 bases and J 0 bases; nucleotides not matched to a gene: 5. This CDR3 reads CASSPGQGRTNYGYTF. In nucleotides, the CDR3 is TGTGCCAGCTCACCGGGACAGGGCCGAACTAACTATGGCTACACCTTC.

The J gene is TRBJ2-3, the V gene TRBV4-1; 7 bases are a match to TRBD1. Losses at the gene ends were 4 bases for V and 5 bases for J; bases not matched to a gene: 3. The germline gives CDR1 MGHRA, CDR2 YSYEKL. This CDR3 has 13 residues. The CDR3 region has the DNA TGCGCCAGCAGCCCAACAGGGGTAGATACGCAGTATTTT. It is translated as CASSPTGVDTQYF.

V usage is TRBV5-5 and J usage is TRBJ1-3; D is perhaps TRBD1 (5 bases). Germline loops: CDR1 SGHKS, CDR2 YYEKEE (reference sequence). Trimming removed 0 bases from V and 2 bases from J, with 9 bases in between. This CDR3 spans 15 amino acids. In DNA, the CDR3 is TGTGCCAGCAGCTTGGGTGGGGCCGCTGGAAACACCATATATTTT. The encoded protein is CASSLGGAAGNTIYF.

For this clone: At the DNA level, this CDR3 is encoded by other sequences in the same sample as well. The chain is built from TRBV30 and TRBJ2-2; D might be TRBD2 (5 bases). The CDR3 has 12 residues. CDR1 and CDR2 from the germline V gene are GTSNPN and SVGIG (reference sequence). The V and J ends lost 2 bases and 6 bases respectively, with 7 bases between them. CDR3 region: CAWSTGSGELFF. The CDR3 nucleotides are TGTGCCTGGAGTACGGGGTCCGGGGAGCTGTTTTTT.

The genes are TRBV7-9 and TRBJ2-1; tentatively, D is TRBD2 (5 bases). V lost 6 bases, J lost 6 bases, and 18 bases lay in between. Germline CDR1 reads SEHNR; CDR2 reads FQNEAQ (reference sequence). The length of the CDR3 is 15 residues. The CDR3 is CASSFGNSNSNEQFF. CDR3 in DNA: TGTGCCAGCAGTTTCGGGAACTCGAACTCCAATGAGCAGTTCTTC.

Note on this clone: Different DNA sequences within this sample yield the same CDR3. This chain links TRBV5-1 with TRBJ2-7; 9 bases map to TRBD1. CDR3 length: 14 residues. CDR1 is SGHRS and CDR2 is YFSETQ in the germline V gene. Unmatched junction bases numbered 9, after V lost 4 bases and J lost 7 bases. In DNA form, the CDR3 reads TGCGCCAGCAGCCTTGGACAGGGGCCTGGAGAGCAGTACTTC. It codes for CASSLGQGPGEQYF.

The chain joins TRBV4-1 to TRBJ2-1; TRBD2 might be the D (5 bases). CDR1 and CDR2 (germline): MGHRA, YSYEKL. There are 16 residues in the CDR3. V gave up 3 bases and J gave up 3 bases, with 15 bases separating them. For the CDR3, the DNA is TGCGCCAGCAGCCAGCCCACTGAGCGGAACTACAATGAGCAGTTCTTC. Its translation is CASSQPTERNYNEQFF.

The V gene is TRBV13, the J gene TRBJ2-3; 8 bases agree with TRBD2. V lost 4 bases, J lost 1 base, and 7 bases stayed unmatched. CDR1 is PRHDT, CDR2 FYEKMQ, per germline (reference sequence). This CDR3 spans 16 amino acids. The CDR3 region is CASSWGLGIGTDTQYF. In nucleotides, the CDR3 is TGTGCCAGCAGCTGGGGACTAGGGATTGGCACAGATACGCAGTATTTT.

The chain has TRBV5-1 and TRBJ1-2; D unclear. Germline V gene sequence: CDR1 SGHRS, CDR2 YFSETQ. This CDR3 has 11 amino acids. The V end was cut by 3 bases, the J end by 6 bases, with 6 bases between. As DNA, the CDR3 is TGCGCCAGCAGCTCCATGGATGGCTACACCTTC. Residues: CASSSMDGYTF.

Points on this clone: A much larger clone is a single base away; this may be a read error. In the same sample, other DNA sequences code for this CDR3. The chain carries TRBV5-6 and TRBJ2-5, with unresolved D. The germline V and J ends were trimmed by 4 bases and 1 base, with 2 bases remaining between them. CDR3 length: 11 residues. The germline V gene has CDR1 SGHDT and CDR2 YYEEEE. CDR3 sequence (DNA): TGTGCCAGCAGCCTCCAAGAGACCCAGTACTTC. This sequence encodes CASSLQETQYF.

The chain joins TRBV14 to TRBJ2-3; 12 bases fit TRBD2. The V gene end was trimmed by 8 bases and the J gene end by 6 bases; junction bases not matched to a gene: 6. Germline V CDR1 and CDR2: SGHDN, FVKESK. This CDR3 is 14 amino acids long. The CDR3 spells CASALAGGRDTQYF. The DNA for the CDR3 is TGTGCCAGCGCTCTAGCGGGAGGGCGTGATACGCAGTATTTT.

This clone was seen once. The CDR3 loop is CASTQGDSQPQHF. The CDR3 nucleotides read TGTGCCAGTACTCAGGGAGACTCTCAGCCCCAGCATTTT. V and J are TRBV19 and TRBJ1-5; TRBD1 is a possible D gene (5 bases). This CDR3 contains 13 residues. Per the germline V gene, CDR1 is LNHDA and CDR2 is SQIVND (reference sequence). V lost 7 bases and J 6 bases, leaving 13 bases between the germline ends.

The chain carries TRBV9 and TRBJ2-1; D remains unclear. From germline, CDR1 is SGDLS and CDR2 YYNGEE. The germline V and J ends were trimmed by 1 base and 5 bases, with 10 bases remaining between them. The CDR3 runs to 14 residues. The CDR3 nucleotides read TGTGCCAGCAGCGTAAACGGGCTGAACAATGAGCAGTTCTTC. Its translation: CASSVNGLNNEQFF.

The chain joins TRBV28 to TRBJ2-5; 7 bases agree with TRBD1. Germline values: CDR1 MDHEN, CDR2 SYDVKM. The length of the CDR3 is 15 residues. The junction had 8 bases not matched to a gene; V was cut back by 6 bases and J by 1 base. In DNA form, the CDR3 reads TGTGCCAGCAGCCGACTGGGGACAGCCCAAGAGACCCAGTACTTC. Its translation is CASSRLGTAQETQYF. The whole variable domain, filled in from reference TRBV28 and TRBJ2-5, reads DVKVTQSSRYLVKRTGEKVFLECVQDMDHENMFWYRQDPGLGLRLIYFSYDVKMKEKGDIPEGYSVSREKKERFSLILESASTNQTSMYLCASSRLGTAQETQYFGPGTRLLVL.

As for this clone: This sample also contains other DNA sequences that code for the same CDR3. CDR3: CASSIEGTGELFF. The CDR3 DNA is TGTGCCAGTAGTATAGAGGGGACCGGGGAGCTGTTTTTT. This chain uses TRBV19 with TRBJ2-2; unclear D gene. There are 13 residues in the CDR3. V dropped 0 bases and J dropped 5 bases, with 4 bases sitting between them. Germline V gives CDR1 LNHDA, CDR2 SQIVND (reference sequence).

The chain couples TRBV14 to TRBJ1-1; no clear D. The germline gives CDR1 SGHDN, CDR2 FVKESK. This CDR3 region has 12 residues. V lost 4 bases and J 4 bases, leaving 7 bases between the germline ends. CDR3 nucleotide sequence: TGTGCCAGCAGCCGGTCGGGCACTGAAGCTTTCTTT. Translating gives CASSRSGTEAFF.